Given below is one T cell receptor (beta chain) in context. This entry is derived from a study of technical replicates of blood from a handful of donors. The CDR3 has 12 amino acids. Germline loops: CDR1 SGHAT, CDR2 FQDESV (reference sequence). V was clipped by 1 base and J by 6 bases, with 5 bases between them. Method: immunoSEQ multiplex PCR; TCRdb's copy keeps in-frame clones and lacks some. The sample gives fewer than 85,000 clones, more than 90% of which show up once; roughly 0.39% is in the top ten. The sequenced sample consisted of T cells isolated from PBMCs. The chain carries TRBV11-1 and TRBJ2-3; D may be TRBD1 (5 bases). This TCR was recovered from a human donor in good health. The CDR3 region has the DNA TGTGCCAGCAGCTTAGACAGGGATACGCAGTATTTT. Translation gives CASSLDRDTQYF.